Following are 10 T cell receptor beta chains from one sample sequenced in a study of graft-versus-host responses after intestinal transplantation. Libraries were prepared by immunoSEQ multiplex PCR; TCRdb keeps only in-frame clonotypes and omits some of them. The profile covers around 37,000 clones, with approximately 86% appearing a single time and more than 15% taken by the ten largest. Tissue from the graft was processed to free its intraepithelial and lamina propria lymphocytes. Sequenced material: ileum tissue, taken about 200 days after intestinal transplant. The receptors were sampled from a human patient who received an intestinal transplant, so some T cells may come from the graft donor.

V usage is TRBV5-4 and J usage is TRBJ2-7; a possible D gene is TRBD1 (5 bases). V lost 0 bases to trimming and J lost 3 bases, with 13 bases between them. The CDR3 contains 15 residues. In germline, CDR1 is SGHNT, CDR2 YYREEE (reference sequence). CDR3 sequence reads: CASSLGGRVGYEQYF. CDR3 nucleotides: TGTGCCAGCAGCTTGGGAGGCAGGGTGGGCTACGAGCAGTACTTC.

This chain joins TRBV28 and TRBJ2-4; D is undetermined. The CDR3 loop spans 17 amino acids. V lost 2 bases, J lost 1 base, and 15 bases lay in between. Germline V gene sequence: CDR1 MDHEN, CDR2 SYDVKM. The DNA of the CDR3 is TGTGCCAGCAGTTTACGATCCCCCTACCGGGCCAAAAACATTCAGTACTTC. Residues: CASSLRSPYRAKNIQYF. The variable domain in full, with the rest retrieved from reference TRBV28 and TRBJ2-4, is DVKVTQSSRYLVKRTGEKVFLECVQDMDHENMFWYRQDPGLGLRLIYFSYDVKMKEKGDIPEGYSVSREKKERFSLILESASTNQTSMYLCASSLRSPYRAKNIQYFGAGTRLSVL.

V is TRBV4-2 and J is TRBJ2-7; 7 bases fit TRBD1. The CDR3 is made up of 15 amino acids. CDR1 and CDR2 from the germline V gene are LGHNA and YNFKEQ. After removal of 3 bases from V and 2 bases from J, the junction contained 7 bases not matched to a gene. CDR3: CASSQRGPPTYEQYF. CDR3 coding DNA: TGTGCCAGCAGCCAGAGGGGGCCACCAACCTACGAGCAGTACTTC.

The chain employs TRBV7-8 and TRBJ2-1; 10 bases align to TRBD2. CDR1 is SGHVS, CDR2 FQNEAQ, per germline. V shed 0 bases and J 4 bases; nucleotides not matched to a gene: 0. The CDR3 covers 15 residues. Here the CDR3 reads CASSLAGLAYNEQFF. CDR3 in DNA: TGTGCCAGCAGCTTAGCGGGACTAGCGTACAATGAGCAGTTCTTC.

This clone has just one count. The rearrangement joins TRBV6-5 to TRBJ2-3; D ambiguous. Germline assignment: CDR1 MNHEY and CDR2 SVGAGI. The CDR3 has 12 residues. V was shortened by 3 bases and J by 6 bases, with 7 bases between the two germline ends. The CDR3 sequence: CASSYPADTQYF. CDR3 DNA sequence: TGTGCCAGCAGTTATCCGGCGGATACGCAGTATTTT.

The J gene is TRBJ2-2, the V gene TRBV5-4; 12 bases are shared with TRBD1. Germline-derived CDR1 and CDR2 are SGHNT and YYREEE (reference sequence). There are 15 residues in the CDR3. J gave up 6 bases and V 4 bases, and 4 bases lay outside the gene matches. CDR3 region: CASSGTGGRPGELFF. CDR3 nucleotides: TGTGCCAGCAGCGGGACAGGGGGCCGACCCGGGGAGCTGTTTTTT.

V gene TRBV18 combines with J gene TRBJ2-3; D is undetermined. V was clipped by 5 bases and J by 4 bases, with 10 bases between them. CDR3 length: 13 residues. Germline V CDR1 and CDR2: KGHSH, LQKENI. Here the CDR3 DNA reads TGTGCCAGCTCATCGAATAGGGCAGATACGCAGTATTTT. Amino acids: CASSSNRADTQYF. The full variable domain, rest sourced from reference TRBV18 and TRBJ2-3, is NAGVMQNPRHLVRRRGQEARLRCSPMKGHSHVYWYRQLPEEGLKFMVYLQKENIIDESGMPKERFSAEFPKEGPSILRIQQVVRGDSAAYFCASSSNRADTQYFGPGTRLTVL.

The chain couples TRBV5-1 to TRBJ1-1, with D unclear. Trimming took 4 bases from V and 1 from J, leaving 11 bases between them. The length of the CDR3 is 14 residues. Germline V CDR1 and CDR2: SGHRS, YFSETQ. In DNA form, the CDR3 reads TGCGCCAGCAGCGTTTCACTCCCGAACACTGAAGCTTTCTTT. This encodes CASSVSLPNTEAFF.

This chain uses TRBV15 with TRBJ2-1; 13 bases line up with TRBD2. The CDR3 consists of 17 residues. V gave up 0 bases and J gave up 5 bases; unmatched junction bases: 4. Germline CDR1 LNHNV, CDR2 YYDKDF (reference sequence). CDR3 nucleotides: TGTGCCACCAGCAGAGATATCGGACTAGCGGGAGACAATGAGCAGTTCTTC. This translates into CATSRDIGLAGDNEQFF.

This clone has only one observation. This chain links TRBV10-3 with TRBJ2-1, with 13 bases lining up with TRBD2. The V segment lost 9 bases and the J segment 8 bases; nucleotides outside the gene matches: 10. Germline V lookup: CDR1 ENHRY, CDR2 SYGVKD. The CDR3 length is 15 residues. The CDR3 loop reads CAIGRTSGSPYEQFF. CDR3 in DNA: TGTGCCATTGGGAGGACTAGCGGGAGTCCTTATGAGCAGTTCTTC.